Shown below are 24 T cell receptor beta chains from a single sample sequenced in a study of shared clonotypes between healthy human individuals (TCRdb year 2020). Receptor libraries were prepared by the immunoSEQ multiplex PCR assay. TCRdb stores this immuneACCESS table with in-frame sequences only. Part of the clones is absent; in the studies checked, under half of the shortfall reflects unresolved V genes, and no reason is known for the rest. For this sample the table gives about 2.4 million clones, of which roughly 93% were detected only once. About 0.39% of the sample is held by the ten biggest clonotypes. Sequenced sample: naive CD4+ T cells from PBMCs. This sample's cell subset or site label indicates: CD45RA+ positively selected. Source of these receptors: a man between 18 and 35 years old in good health. Some clones in this sample may be carry-over from other donors' samples.

J is TRBJ2-5 and V is TRBV29-1; D may be TRBD1 or TRBD2 (6 bases each). V was cut by 3 bases and J by 5 bases, with 13 bases left in between. CDR1 and CDR2 (germline): SQVTM, ANQGSEA. This CDR3 region has 13 residues. CDR3 nucleotide sequence: TGCAGCGTTGACAGGGGAGGTGGGGAGACCCAGTACTTC. This gives the protein CSVDRGGGETQYF.

This clone occurred once. The DNA for the CDR3 is TGTGCCAGCAGTGAATTATCTGGGTCCCAAGAGACCCAGTACTTC. It is translated as CASSELSGSQETQYF. The chain combines TRBV25-1 with TRBJ2-5; D unclear. Germline lookup yields CDR1 MGHDK and CDR2 SYGVNS. The CDR3 loop spans 15 amino acids. V gave up 1 base and J gave up 1 base, with 10 bases separating them. Full variable domain (rest looked up from reference TRBV25-1 and TRBJ2-5): EADIYQTPRYLVIGTGKKITLECSQTMGHDKMYWYQQDPGMELHLIHYSYGVNSTEKGDLSSESTVSRIRTEHFPLTLESARPSHTSQYLCASSELSGSQETQYFGPGTRLLVL.

A single count supports this clone. The rearrangement links TRBV5-1 to TRBJ2-3, with TRBD1 matching over 7 bases. With V trimmed by 3 bases and J by 2 bases, 3 bases remained unmatched. Looked up from germline, CDR1 is SGHRS and CDR2 is YFSETQ. The CDR3 runs 14 residues. The CDR3: CASSSTGPTDTQYF. The CDR3 bases are TGCGCCAGCAGCTCGACAGGGCCCACAGATACGCAGTATTTT.

The rearrangement uses TRBV18 and TRBJ2-5; D uncertain. This CDR3 region has 13 residues. Germline V gene sequence: CDR1 KGHSH, CDR2 LQKENI. Trimming cost V 2 bases and J 1 base, with 5 bases left between them. The CDR3 here is CASSPASQETQYF. The CDR3 region has the DNA TGTGCCAGCTCACCAGCTAGCCAAGAGACCCAGTACTTC.

This clone was recorded only once. The rearrangement uses TRBV28 and TRBJ2-2, with TRBD1 as a possible D gene (6 bases). Germline V gene lookup returns CDR1 MDHEN and CDR2 SYDVKM. Trimming left V 2 bases short and J 6 bases short, with 13 bases between. This CDR3 is built from 15 residues. The CDR3 DNA is TGTGCCAGCAGTTTAAGGGGCAGGGGACCCGGGGAGCTGTTTTTT. It yields the protein CASSLRGRGPGELFF.

This clone was counted once. The V gene is TRBV28, the J gene TRBJ2-3; 10 bases align to TRBD1. V shed 8 bases and J 3 bases; nucleotides not matched to a gene: 8. In germline, CDR1 is MDHEN, CDR2 SYDVKM. The CDR3 contains 15 residues. The CDR3: CASLQRTGGTDTQYF. In DNA form, the CDR3 reads TGTGCCAGCCTCCAACGGACAGGGGGGACAGATACGCAGTATTTT.

This clone was picked up one time. V gene TRBV27 combines with J gene TRBJ1-5; the match to TRBD1 covers 7 bases. V lost 8 bases, J lost 1 base, and 11 bases stayed unmatched. Germline V CDR1 and CDR2: MNHEY, SMNVEV (reference sequence). The CDR3 extends over 16 amino acids. Here the CDR3 DNA reads TGTGCCAGCGCCGAACGACAGGGATGGAGCAATCAGCCCCAGCATTTT. It encodes CASAERQGWSNQPQHF.

The CDR3 DNA follows: TGTGCCAGCAGCGTAGTGGTGGGGGTGCCAAATGAGCAGTTCTTC. Its translation is CASSVVVGVPNEQFF. The chain has TRBV9 and TRBJ2-1; TRBD1 or TRBD2 may be the D gene (5 bases each). CDR3 length: 15 residues. Trimming stripped 0 bases from V and 7 bases from J, with 14 bases between. Germline CDR1 reads SGDLS; CDR2 reads YYNGEE.

The rearrangement joins TRBV5-1 to TRBJ2-6, with 9 bases matching TRBD1. J gave up 2 bases and V 2 bases, and 8 bases lay outside the gene matches. This CDR3 has 18 amino acids. The V gene's germline CDR1 is SGHRS and CDR2 YFSETQ. DNA for the CDR3: TGCGCCAGCAGCTTACAGGGGGCGCCAGGGACTGGGGCCAACGTCCTGACTTTC. Translation: CASSLQGAPGTGANVLTF.

This clone was seen a single time. This sequence joins TRBV18 and TRBJ1-2; possible D gene TRBD1, 5 bases. Germline V gene data show CDR1 as KGHSH and CDR2 as LQKENI. The V and J ends lost 3 bases and 7 bases respectively, with 18 bases between them. The CDR3 spans 15 residues. The CDR3 loop is CASSPGTANSGGYTF. In DNA form, the CDR3 reads TGTGCCAGCTCACCCGGGACCGCAAATTCCGGTGGCTACACCTTC.

This clone has a single count. This chain joins TRBV18 and TRBJ2-1; 12 positions match TRBD2. CDR1 and CDR2 (germline): KGHSH, LQKENI. CDR3 size: 19 residues. V shed 3 bases and J 10 bases; nucleotides not matched to a gene: 19. This chain's CDR3 is CASSPAWASGRVFSVEQFF. The CDR3 DNA reads as TGTGCCAGCTCACCCGCCTGGGCTAGCGGGAGGGTCTTTTCGGTCGAGCAGTTCTTC.

The genes are TRBV7-8 and TRBJ1-5, with D possibly matching TRBD1 (5 bases). Germline-derived CDR1 and CDR2 are SGHVS and FQNEAQ. The CDR3 runs 12 residues. Trimming took 6 bases from V and 9 from J, leaving 12 bases between them. The CDR3 DNA sequence: TGTGCCAGCAGAGGGTCGGGGCCGCCCCAGCATTTT. This gives the protein CASRGSGPPQHF. The variable domain in full, completed from reference TRBV7-8 and TRBJ1-5, reads GAGVSQSPRYKVAKRGQDVALRCDPISGHVSLFWYQQALGQGPEFLTYFQNEAQLDKSGLPSDRFFAERPEGSVSTLKIQRTQQEDSAVYLCASRGSGPPQHFGDGTRLSIL.

The genes are TRBV11-3 and TRBJ2-5; TRBD1 matches at 7 bases. The CDR3 loop spans 14 amino acids. CDR1 SGHNT and CDR2 YENEEA come from the germline V gene. The V segment lost 4 bases and the J segment 2 bases; nucleotides outside the gene matches: 4. The CDR3 DNA reads TGTGCCAGCAGCTCCAACAGGGGACAAGAGACCCAGTACTTC. It is translated as CASSSNRGQETQYF.

The chain joins TRBV28 to TRBJ2-7; TRBD2 might be the D (5 bases). Trimming stripped 5 bases from V and 1 base from J, with 21 bases between. This CDR3 contains 17 residues. CDR1 MDHEN and CDR2 SYDVKM come from the germline V gene. In nucleotides, the CDR3 is TGTGCCAGCAGTACCCTCCTAGTATGGCGGACTTCCTACGAGCAGTACTTC. Its translation: CASSTLLVWRTSYEQYF. Full variable domain (missing parts from reference TRBV28 and TRBJ2-7): DVKVTQSSRYLVKRTGEKVFLECVQDMDHENMFWYRQDPGLGLRLIYFSYDVKMKEKGDIPEGYSVSREKKERFSLILESASTNQTSMYLCASSTLLVWRTSYEQYFGPGTRLTVT.

This chain connects TRBV7-2 to TRBJ2-7, with TRBD2 matching over 11 bases. The CDR3 extends over 17 amino acids. The junction had 14 bases not matched to a gene; V was cut back by 4 bases and J by 6 bases. Germline CDR1 SGHTA, CDR2 FQGNSA. The CDR3, as DNA: TGTGCCAGCAGCTATAGTCCGGGTCTAGCGGGAGGAAGCGAGCAGTACTTC. Translating gives CASSYSPGLAGGSEQYF.

The chain employs TRBV29-1 and TRBJ1-1; 7 nucleotides line up with TRBD1. The germline gives CDR1 SQVTM, CDR2 ANQGSEA. The CDR3 length is 12 residues. V was pared by 4 bases and J by 4 bases, with 3 bases of the junction left unmatched. Here the CDR3 reads CSVAGTATEAFF. In DNA, the CDR3 is TGCAGCGTTGCCGGGACAGCCACTGAAGCTTTCTTT.

The chain uses TRBV5-8 and TRBJ2-7, with 10 bases matching TRBD2. This CDR3 comprises 18 residues. The V gene end was trimmed by 0 bases and the J gene end by 0 bases; junction bases not matched to a gene: 9. Germline CDR1 is SGHTS and CDR2 is YDEGEE. CDR3 in DNA: TGTGCCAGCAGCTTGGGGGGGATCCTAGCGGGAGACTCCTACGAGCAGTACTTC. Residues: CASSLGGILAGDSYEQYF.

This clone was recorded only once. This chain links TRBV4-1 with TRBJ2-7; 12 bases are shared with TRBD2. V trimming: 4 bases; J trimming: 6 bases; junction bases outside the gene matches: 4. This CDR3 has 14 amino acids. Germline CDR1 MGHRA, CDR2 YSYEKL. The CDR3 reads CASSPTSGRSEQYF. Here the CDR3 DNA reads TGCGCCAGCAGCCCGACTAGCGGGAGAAGCGAGCAGTACTTC.

This chain joins TRBV5-1 and TRBJ2-1; 8 nucleotides align to TRBD2. Per germline, CDR1 SGHRS and CDR2 YFSETQ. CDR3 length equals 16 residues. Unmatched junction bases numbered 9, after V lost 0 bases and J lost 7 bases. CDR3 nucleotide sequence: TGCGCCAGCAGCTTGGGAGCGGGAGAGGCAAGGAATGAGCAGTTCTTC. Its translation is CASSLGAGEARNEQFF. The variable domain in full, with the rest retrieved from reference TRBV5-1 and TRBJ2-1, is KAGVTQTPRYLIKTRGQQVTLSCSPISGHRSVSWYQQTPGQGLQFLFEYFSETQRNKGNFPGRFSGRQFSNSRSEMNVSTLELGDSALYLCASSLGAGEARNEQFFGPGTRLTVL.

The chain carries TRBV10-2 and TRBJ2-4; 9 positions match TRBD1. CDR1 is WSHSY and CDR2 is SAAADI in the germline V gene. The V gene end was trimmed by 1 base and the J gene end by 0 bases; junction bases not matched to a gene: 10. There are 19 residues in the CDR3. CDR3 sequence reads: CASSELRTGAAGAKNIQYF. The CDR3 DNA sequence: TGCGCCAGCAGTGAGTTAAGGACAGGGGCTGCTGGAGCCAAAAACATTCAGTACTTC.

As concerns this clone: No DNA is shown, since the ends of the CDR3 on it are uncertain; the CDR3 is the one TCRdb lists. The V gene is TRBV5-6, the J gene TRBJ2-7; the table's D call of TRBD1 was not tested on the DNA. The CDR3 spans 13 residues, counting both ends. Germline values: CDR1 SGHDT, CDR2 YYEEEE. This chain's CDR3 is CASSLGFGQGAAF.

The V and J genes are TRBV6-5 and TRBJ1-1; D might be TRBD1 (6 bases). The CDR3 has 14 residues. Germline values: CDR1 MNHEY, CDR2 SVGAGI. Trimming cost V 7 bases and J 1 base, with 13 bases left between them. This chain's CDR3 is CASTAQGGNTEAFF. CDR3 in DNA: TGTGCCAGCACCGCACAGGGAGGGAACACTGAAGCTTTCTTT.

Only one count was recorded for this clone. The chain has TRBV28 and TRBJ1-4; unclear D gene. Between the trimmed V and J ends, which lost 5 bases and 12 bases, there was a span of 10 bases. In germline, CDR1 is MDHEN, CDR2 SYDVKM. CDR3 length: 11 amino acids. In nucleotides, the CDR3 is TGTGCCAGCAGTATACAGTTGGAACTGTTTTTT. This translates into CASSIQLELFF.

As for this clone: Different DNA sequences within this sample yield the same CDR3. This rearrangement joins TRBV5-1 to TRBJ1-2; D is unresolved. The germline V and J ends were trimmed by 1 base and 0 bases, with 7 bases remaining between them. The CDR3 loop spans 14 amino acids. Germline V gene sequence: CDR1 SGHRS, CDR2 YFSETQ. CDR3 coding DNA: TGCGCCAGCAGCTTGTCGGCCACTAACTATGGCTACACCTTC. It encodes CASSLSATNYGYTF. The full variable domain, its missing parts supplied by reference TRBV5-1 and TRBJ1-2, is KAGVTQTPRYLIKTRGQQVTLSCSPISGHRSVSWYQQTPGQGLQFLFEYFSETQRNKGNFPGRFSGRQFSNSRSEMNVSTLELGDSALYLCASSLSATNYGYTFGSGTRLTVV.